A selection of T cell receptor beta chains follows, all from one sample in a study of T-cell memory formation after mild COVID-19. TCRdb reprocessed the 5' RACE reads with MiXCR, giving one entry per CDR3 protein. The repertoire holds 400,000 to 550,000 distinct CDR3 sequences, approximately 25% seen once, with approximately 13% in the top ten. What was sequenced was PBMCs or a T cell subset sorted from them (not recorded which). These TCRs come from an adult woman who had mild COVID-19 (a few samples of this study predate the infection). Cell type and time point are not known. Both conserved end residues are part of each CDR3. The D gene is left open where the match is weak. Only part of the rows carry a size: once, few, many, or a class if the clone is expanded.

>TRBV25-1|TRBD2|many|TRBJ2-3
CASRTSGTDTQYF
TGTGCCAGCCGGACTAGCGGCACAGATACGCAGTATTTT
>TRBV10-3|TRBD1|many|TRBJ2-7
CAITPTGDTYEQYF
TGTGCCATCACTCCTACAGGGGACACCTACGAGCAGTACTTC
>TRBV7-2|NA|many|TRBJ2-3
CASSFHPGTQYF
TGTGCCAGCAGCTTTCACCCGGGTACGCAGTATTTT
>TRBV15|NA|once|TRBJ2-7
CATSRAGTKAYEQYF
TGTGCCACCAGCAGAGCCGGGACAAAGGCCTACGAGCAGTACTTC
>TRBV7-2|NA|few|TRBJ1-2
CASSSTLSYGYTF
TGTGCCAGCAGCTCCACTCTCTCGTATGGCTACACCTTC
>TRBV24-1|TRBD1|NA|TRBJ1-2
CATSDGQAPSYGYTF
TGTGCCACCAGTGACGGACAGGCCCCTTCCTATGGCTACACCTTC
>TRBV7-2|NA|few|TRBJ1-1
CASRPRQSMIDTEAFF
TGTGCCAGCAGACCTCGACAGAGTATGATTGACACTGAAGCTTTCTTT
>TRBV12-3/TRBV12-4|TRBD2|few|TRBJ2-1
CASTGGGYFNEQFF
TGTGCCTCAACCGGGGGGGGTTACTTCAATGAGCAGTTCTTC
>TRBV6-2/TRBV6-3|NA|few|TRBJ2-7
CASSYGTNFYEQYF
TGTGCCAGCAGTTACGGGACGAATTTTTACGAGCAGTACTTC
>TRBV19|TRBD1|NA|TRBJ1-2
CASSLRDSSPITYGYTF
TGTGCCAGTAGTCTCCGGGACAGCTCGCCTATAACCTATGGCTACACCTTC
>TRBV5-1|NA|few|TRBJ2-7
CASSLAVPSGSYEQYF
TGCGCCAGCAGCTTGGCTGTCCCGTCGGGGTCCTACGAGCAGTACTTC
>TRBV25-1|TRBD1|NA|TRBJ2-7
CASSWTGSEQYF
TGTGCCAGCAGTTGGACAGGGAGCGAGCAGTACTTC
>TRBV12-3/TRBV12-4|TRBD1|many|TRBJ1-4
CASSLGQGATNEKLFF
TGTGCCAGCAGTCTCGGACAGGGGGCAACTAATGAAAAACTGTTTTTT
>TRBV12-5|TRBD2|few|TRBJ2-3
CASGLGSGRDTQYF
TGTGCTAGTGGTTTGGGTAGCGGGAGGGATACGCAGTATTTT
>TRBV4-2|NA|NA|TRBJ2-7
CASSQEMGESYEQYF
TGTGCCAGCAGCCAAGAGATGGGGGAGTCCTACGAGCAGTACTTC
>TRBV7-9|NA|NA|TRBJ2-7
CASSPIRDKTYEQYF
TGTGCCAGCAGCCCCATCCGGGACAAGACCTACGAGCAGTACTTC
>TRBV4-1|NA|NA|TRBJ2-5
CASSRMGEYQETQYF
TGCGCCAGCAGCCGTATGGGGGAGTACCAAGAGACCCAGTACTTC
>TRBV11-1|NA|NA|TRBJ1-1
CASSRGAEAFF
TGTGCCAGCAGCCGGGGGGCTGAAGCTTTCTTT
>TRBV6-6|NA|few|TRBJ1-5
CASRGGVDQPQHF
TGTGCCAGCAGGGGGGGGGTAGACCAGCCCCAGCATTTT
>TRBV29-1|NA|few|TRBJ2-1
CSSTTRSSYNEQFF
TGCAGCTCAACGACTCGAAGCTCCTACAATGAGCAGTTCTTC
>TRBV20-1|NA|NA|TRBJ2-5
CSARDDWSTQYF
TGCAGTGCTAGAGATGATTGGAGCACCCAGTACTTC
>TRBV10-3|TRBD2|NA|TRBJ2-1
CAISVLRLAGDYNEQFF
TGTGCCATCAGTGTACTCCGACTAGCGGGGGATTACAATGAGCAGTTCTTC
>TRBV7-9|TRBD2|NA|TRBJ2-1
CASSSSGSFYNEQFF
TGTGCCAGCAGCTCAAGCGGGAGTTTCTACAATGAGCAGTTCTTC
>TRBV12-3/TRBV12-4|NA|few|TRBJ2-7
CASSLARAYGYEQYF
TGTGCCAGCAGTTTAGCCAGGGCATACGGGTACGAGCAGTACTTC
>TRBV20-1|NA|NA|TRBJ1-1
CSARGGDRAFF
TGCAGTGCTAGGGGCGGGGATCGGGCTTTCTTT
>TRBV29-1|NA|few|TRBJ2-3
CSVFLSDTDTQYF
TGCAGCGTTTTTCTATCCGACACAGATACGCAGTATTTT
>TRBV29-1|NA|NA|TRBJ2-1
CSSTLQGLNEQFF
TGCAGCTCCACACTACAGGGTCTCAATGAGCAGTTCTTC
>TRBV5-1|TRBD2|many|TRBJ2-7
CASSSGSSYEQYF
TGCGCCAGCAGCAGCGGGAGTTCCTACGAGCAGTACTTC
>TRBV3-1|NA|few|TRBJ2-3
CASSLRGQQRPADTQYF
TGTGCCAGCAGCCTAAGAGGTCAACAGAGACCCGCCGATACGCAGTATTTT
>TRBV14|NA|NA|TRBJ1-1
CASSQWGEGEAFF
TGTGCCAGCAGCCAATGGGGAGAAGGTGAAGCTTTCTTT
>TRBV6-6|NA|NA|TRBJ1-1
CASSFTRGPGAEAFF
TGTGCCAGCAGTTTCACCAGAGGGCCGGGCGCTGAAGCTTTCTTT
>TRBV19|NA|once|TRBJ1-1
CASSMQGLGTEAFF
TGTGCCAGTAGTATGCAGGGCCTGGGGACTGAAGCTTTCTTT
>TRBV4-2|NA|NA|TRBJ2-7
CASSQDSGHEQYF
TGTGCCAGCAGCCAAGATAGTGGGCACGAGCAGTACTTC
>TRBV6-5|NA|many|TRBJ2-5
CASSYGETQYF
TGTGCCAGCAGTTACGGGGAGACCCAGTACTTC
>TRBV12-3/TRBV12-4|TRBD1|NA|TRBJ1-1
CASSPRDRVGTEAFF
TGTGCCAGCAGTCCGCGGGACAGGGTAGGCACTGAAGCTTTCTTT
>TRBV30|NA|few|TRBJ2-7
CAWSVLVGQYF
TGTGCCTGGAGTGTACTGGTGGGGCAGTACTTC
>TRBV5-8|TRBD1|NA|TRBJ1-5
CASSLGIWDRGRQPQHF
TGTGCCAGCAGCTTGGGAATTTGGGACAGGGGTAGACAGCCCCAGCATTTT
>TRBV19|TRBD2|NA|TRBJ2-7
CASSGGGAGEQYF
TGTGCCAGCTCCGGGGGGGGCGCCGGCGAGCAGTACTTC
>TRBV15|NA|NA|TRBJ2-5
CATSRHNAGDETQYF
TGTGCCACCAGCAGACACAACGCAGGGGACGAGACCCAGTACTTC
>TRBV6-1|NA|NA|TRBJ1-6
CASSEDRARSSPLHF
TGTGCCAGCAGTGAAGACAGGGCAAGGAGTTCACCCCTCCACTTT
>TRBV6-5|NA|few|TRBJ2-5
CASSRTVRETQYF
TGTGCCAGCAGTCGGACCGTACGGGAGACCCAGTACTTC
>TRBV6-5|NA|NA|TRBJ1-2
CASSYIQNYGYTF
TGTGCCAGCAGTTACATTCAAAACTATGGCTACACCTTC
>TRBV12-3/TRBV12-4|NA|few|TRBJ1-5
CASGISTGSGPQHF
TGTGCCAGCGGGATCAGTACAGGATCAGGGCCCCAGCATTTT
>TRBV29-1|TRBD2|NA|TRBJ2-7
CSVEGLAGSKEQYF
TGCAGCGTTGAAGGACTAGCGGGAAGTAAAGAGCAGTACTTC
>TRBV7-2|NA|few|TRBJ2-7
CASSAYPSVPYEQYF
TGTGCCAGCAGCGCGTATCCTAGCGTTCCCTACGAGCAGTACTTC
>TRBV6-2/TRBV6-3|NA|many|TRBJ2-2
CASSYSEAGELFF
TGTGCCAGCAGTTACTCGGAAGCCGGGGAGCTGTTTTTT
>TRBV7-3|TRBD2|many|TRBJ2-7
CASSLRRGGPYEQYF
TGTGCCAGCAGCTTAAGGCGGGGGGGACCCTACGAGCAGTACTTC
>TRBV5-1|TRBD1|once|TRBJ1-4
CASSSDRLSTNEKLFF
TGCGCCAGCAGCTCGGACAGGCTCTCAACTAATGAAAAACTGTTTTTT